The 27 T cell receptor beta chains listed next were all sequenced from one sample in a study of blood T cell repertoires in COVID-19. Clones were sequenced by immunoSEQ multiplex PCR, and TCRdb holds only the in-frame ones, with some missing. The table lists under 300,000 clones, roughly 83% of them singletons. The sample was peripheral blood. These TCRs come from a man in his 60s who had recovered from COVID-19.

The rearrangement joins TRBV29-1 to TRBJ2-1; D is uncertain. Between the trimmed V and J ends, which lost 3 bases and 4 bases, there was a span of 16 bases. The CDR3 has 15 amino acids. Germline CDR1 is SQVTM and CDR2 is ANQGSEA. CDR3 residues: CSVEILGLLYNEQFF. The CDR3 DNA follows: TGCAGCGTTGAGATTCTAGGTTTACTTTACAATGAGCAGTTCTTC.

V gene TRBV6-7 combines with J gene TRBJ2-2, with 8 bases aligning to TRBD1. TRBV6-7 belongs to the ORF category, with a function that is uncertain. V dropped 2 bases and J dropped 4; count of bases not matched to a gene: 12. CDR3 length: 18 residues. In DNA form, the CDR3 reads TGTGCCAGCAGTTACAGACAGGGGAGAATACCGCTCACCGGGGAGCTGTTTTTT. It yields the protein CASSYRQGRIPLTGELFF.

J is TRBJ2-2 and V is TRBV6-5, with 10 positions matching TRBD2. The CDR3 contains 15 residues. From germline, CDR1 is MNHEY and CDR2 SVGAGI. V shed 6 bases and J 7 bases; nucleotides not matched to a gene: 8. DNA of the CDR3: TGTGCCAGCAGGGACAGCGGGGGGGCCCTCGGGGAGCTGTTTTTT. It translates to CASRDSGGALGELFF.

This clone is a singleton in its sample. This rearrangement joins TRBV2 to TRBJ1-1; 9 positions agree with TRBD1. Trimming cost V 6 bases and J 0 bases; bases outside gene matches: 11. The CDR3 length is 17 residues. CDR1 and CDR2 from the germline V gene are SNHLY and FYNNEI. The CDR3 spells CASRTGTGRFLNTEAFF. The CDR3 DNA reads TGTGCCAGCAGAACCGGGACAGGGAGGTTTCTGAACACTGAAGCTTTCTTT.

The chain uses TRBV28 and TRBJ1-1; 7 bases map to TRBD1. The CDR3 is made up of 17 amino acids. V trimming: 4 bases; J trimming: 2 bases; junction bases outside the gene matches: 13. Germline values: CDR1 MDHEN, CDR2 SYDVKM. DNA for the CDR3: TGTGCCAGCAGTTCATATCGGGAAGGGGGCGCTAACACTGAAGCTTTCTTT. It encodes CASSSYREGGANTEAFF.

The chain couples TRBV27 to TRBJ2-7; possibly TRBD1 for D (5 bases). The CDR3 has 14 amino acids. V was cut by 5 bases and J by 2 bases, with 13 bases left in between. Germline V CDR1 and CDR2: MNHEY, SMNVEV (reference sequence). The CDR3 region has the DNA TGTGCCAGCAGTACACAGGCTCTCGCCTACGAGCAGTACTTC. Residues: CASSTQALAYEQYF.

The chain has TRBV5-1 and TRBJ2-2; 13 bases fit TRBD2. The CDR3 contains 18 residues. Trimming took 0 bases from V and 3 from J; bases not matched to a gene: 5. Looked up from germline, CDR1 is SGHRS and CDR2 is YFSETQ. CDR3 bases: TGCGCCAGCAGCTTGGTAGTAGGACTAGCGGGGGACACCGGGGAGCTGTTTTTT. Encoded protein: CASSLVVGLAGDTGELFF.

This chain joins TRBV18 and TRBJ1-1, with 7 bases matching TRBD1. The V and J ends lost 4 bases and 2 bases, in that order; junction bases with no gene match: 10. The V gene's germline CDR1 is KGHSH and CDR2 LQKENI. This CDR3 comprises 16 residues. CDR3 in amino acids: CASSQMRQGSNTEAFF. CDR3 DNA: TGTGCCAGCTCACAAATGAGACAGGGTTCTAACACTGAAGCTTTCTTT.

This chain uses TRBV6-5 with TRBJ2-1, with 7 bases that match TRBD1. From germline, CDR1 is MNHEY and CDR2 SVGAGI. The CDR3 extends over 15 amino acids. Germline trimming cut 6 bases from V and 0 bases from J; bases unmatched to any gene: 5. Here the CDR3 reads CASRGQTGSYNEQFF. DNA of the CDR3: TGTGCCAGCAGGGGACAGACAGGCTCCTACAATGAGCAGTTCTTC.

The rearrangement uses TRBV30 and TRBJ1-4; 7 nucleotides line up with TRBD1. Germline CDR1 is GTSNPN and CDR2 is SVGIG (reference sequence). V shed 2 bases, J shed 5 bases, and the junction held 11 bases outside the gene matches. The CDR3 is 16 residues long. The CDR3 loop reads CAWSPLKRDSNEKLFF. The CDR3 bases are TGTGCCTGGAGTCCGCTCAAAAGGGACAGCAATGAAAAACTGTTTTTT.

The V and J genes are TRBV10-3 and TRBJ2-1; 13 nucleotides align to TRBD2. The CDR3 has 15 residues. Trimming removed 4 bases from V and 8 bases from J; junction bases left unmatched: 5. Germline CDR1 is ENHRY and CDR2 is SYGVKD. The CDR3 nucleotides are TGTGCCATCAGTGGGACTAGCGGGAGTGGGGATGAGCAGTTCTTC. Translating gives CAISGTSGSGDEQFF.

The chain links TRBV6-1 to TRBJ2-3; TRBD2 matches at 13 bases. From germline, CDR1 is MNHNS and CDR2 SASEGT. With V trimmed by 4 bases and J by 5 bases, 15 bases remained unmatched. The CDR3 spans 19 residues. For the CDR3, the DNA is TGTGCCAGCAGTGGGAGGGGGGGTTGGACTAGCGGGAGTCTAGATACGCAGTATTTT. Translation gives CASSGRGGWTSGSLDTQYF.

The chain employs TRBV19 and TRBJ2-5; possible D gene TRBD2, 5 bases. From germline, CDR1 is LNHDA and CDR2 SQIVND (reference sequence). This CDR3 is built from 15 residues. Between the trimmed V and J ends, which lost 1 base and 2 bases, there was a span of 11 bases. The CDR3 DNA follows: TGTGCCAGTAGTATAGTAGGGTTAGCGCAAGAGACCCAGTACTTC. It yields the protein CASSIVGLAQETQYF.

The chain couples TRBV15 to TRBJ2-3, with 10 bases aligning to TRBD1. The germline V gene has CDR1 LNHNV and CDR2 YYDKDF (reference sequence). The CDR3 totals 14 residues. V trimming: 4 bases; J trimming: 4 bases; junction bases outside the gene matches: 2. The CDR3: CATSTTGGADTQYF. CDR3 DNA: TGTGCCACCAGCACGACAGGGGGCGCAGATACGCAGTATTTT.

The chain employs TRBV3-1 (or the pseudogene TRBV3-2) and TRBJ1-6; D ambiguous. Germline V CDR1 and CDR2: LGHDT, YNNKEL (reference sequence). V dropped 4 bases and J dropped 6 bases, with 19 bases sitting between them. The CDR3 covers 17 residues. Here the CDR3 reads CASSRTGSQRFNSPLHF. The CDR3 DNA sequence: TGTGCCAGCAGCCGGACTGGGTCGCAGCGCTTTAATTCACCCCTCCACTTT.

The sample holds a few counts of this clone. The sample has other DNA sequences that encode this CDR3 too. The chain carries TRBV12-3 or TRBV12-4 and TRBJ1-5; 7 bases are shared with TRBD1. The CDR3 covers 13 residues. The ends lost 6 bases at V and 1 base at J; junction bases unmatched: 0. The CDR3 region has the DNA TGTGCCAGCAGACAGGGGAGCAATCAGCCCCAGCATTTT. Its translation: CASRQGSNQPQHF.

V is TRBV6-5 and J is TRBJ2-3, with D unclear. The V gene's germline CDR1 is MNHEY and CDR2 SVGAGI. The V gene lost 0 bases and the J gene lost 3 bases, with 13 bases spanning the gap. This CDR3 contains 16 residues. CDR3: CASSYSSHYPTDTQYF. DNA for the CDR3: TGTGCCAGCAGTTACTCATCTCACTACCCTACAGATACGCAGTATTTT.

The chain links TRBV6-6 to TRBJ1-3, with TRBD1 as a possible D gene (6 bases). CDR3 length equals 15 residues. CDR1 MNHNY and CDR2 SVGAGI come from the germline V gene (reference sequence). The V end was cut by 5 bases, the J end by 6 bases, with 17 bases between. CDR3 in amino acids: CASSRPGGRENTIYF. The CDR3 DNA follows: TGTGCCAGCAGTCGCCCGGGGGGGCGGGAAAACACCATATATTTT.

J is TRBJ2-6 and V is TRBV6-5, with TRBD1 matching over 8 bases. CDR1 and CDR2 from the germline V gene are MNHEY and SVGAGI. This CDR3 has 14 amino acids. With 3 bases clipped from V and 14 bases from J, the junction kept 9 bases outside the gene matches. CDR3 loop: CASSYSRTGNFLTF. CDR3 nucleotides: TGTGCCAGCAGTTATTCCAGGACAGGGAATTTCCTGACTTTC.

This rearrangement joins TRBV29-1 to TRBJ2-3; D uncertain. Trimming stripped 4 bases from V and 1 base from J, with 6 bases between. From germline, CDR1 is SQVTM and CDR2 ANQGSEA. The length of the CDR3 is 12 residues. The CDR3 DNA is TGCAGCGTTGCCTTCGGCACAGATACGCAGTATTTT. Protein sequence: CSVAFGTDTQYF.

V usage is TRBV12-3 or TRBV12-4 and J usage is TRBJ2-3; D gene ambiguous. This CDR3 region has 11 residues. Trimming pared 6 bases from V and 4 bases from J, leaving 5 bases between. The CDR3 region is CASSHPDTQYF. The CDR3 DNA reads TGTGCCAGCAGCCATCCAGATACGCAGTATTTT.

The chain combines TRBV28 with TRBJ2-7; TRBD2 matches 14 bases. This CDR3 region has 15 residues. Germline CDR1 is MDHEN and CDR2 is SYDVKM. J gave up 6 bases and V 6 bases, and 7 bases lay outside the gene matches. The CDR3 reads CASSTGTSGGGEQYF. The CDR3 region has the DNA TGTGCCAGCAGCACCGGGACTAGCGGGGGAGGCGAGCAGTACTTC.

V gene TRBV18 combines with J gene TRBJ2-4; TRBD1 agrees at 8 bases. Trimming removed 6 bases from V and 4 bases from J; junction bases left unmatched: 11. Per germline, CDR1 KGHSH and CDR2 LQKENI. This CDR3 has 16 amino acids. CDR3 in amino acids: CASSGGTGGSKNIQYF. DNA of the CDR3: TGTGCCAGCTCGGGAGGCACAGGGGGGAGTAAAAACATTCAGTACTTC.

This clone was found a few times. The chain recombines TRBV5-1 with TRBJ2-1; D is unresolved. CDR1 and CDR2 (germline): SGHRS, YFSETQ. The CDR3 is 15 amino acids. The V end lost 0 bases, the J end lost 1 base, and 8 bases lay between the germline ends. Here the CDR3 DNA reads TGCGCCAGCAGCTTGGTTGCAGGTTCCTACAATGAGCAGTTCTTC. It is translated as CASSLVAGSYNEQFF.

This rearrangement joins TRBV18 to TRBJ2-2, with D possibly TRBD2 on 6 matching bases. V was cut by 6 bases and J by 1 base, with 6 bases left in between. The CDR3 sequence is 13 residues long. Germline values: CDR1 KGHSH, CDR2 LQKENI. The CDR3 protein is CASSRENTGELFF. The CDR3, as DNA: TGTGCCAGCTCGCGGGAGAACACCGGGGAGCTGTTTTTT.

The genes are TRBV5-6 and TRBJ2-5, with TRBD1 as a possible D gene (7 bases). Germline values: CDR1 SGHDT, CDR2 YYEEEE. CDR3 length: 15 amino acids. Trimming shortened V by 4 bases and J by 5 bases, and 18 bases separated the two germline ends. In DNA form, the CDR3 reads TGTGCCAGCAGCCCCGCACCACAGGGGAGGGAGACCCAGTACTTC. Encoded protein: CASSPAPQGRETQYF.

V gene TRBV5-1 combines with J gene TRBJ2-3; no clear D. Germline loops: CDR1 SGHRS, CDR2 YFSETQ. This CDR3 spans 14 amino acids. Between the trimmed V and J ends, which lost 0 bases and 4 bases, there was a span of 9 bases. CDR3: CASSLELNADTQYF. The CDR3 DNA is TGCGCCAGCAGCTTGGAGCTGAACGCAGATACGCAGTATTTT. Full variable domain (rest looked up from reference TRBV5-1 and TRBJ2-3): KAGVTQTPRYLIKTRGQQVTLSCSPISGHRSVSWYQQTPGQGLQFLFEYFSETQRNKGNFPGRFSGRQFSNSRSEMNVSTLELGDSALYLCASSLELNADTQYFGPGTRLTVL.